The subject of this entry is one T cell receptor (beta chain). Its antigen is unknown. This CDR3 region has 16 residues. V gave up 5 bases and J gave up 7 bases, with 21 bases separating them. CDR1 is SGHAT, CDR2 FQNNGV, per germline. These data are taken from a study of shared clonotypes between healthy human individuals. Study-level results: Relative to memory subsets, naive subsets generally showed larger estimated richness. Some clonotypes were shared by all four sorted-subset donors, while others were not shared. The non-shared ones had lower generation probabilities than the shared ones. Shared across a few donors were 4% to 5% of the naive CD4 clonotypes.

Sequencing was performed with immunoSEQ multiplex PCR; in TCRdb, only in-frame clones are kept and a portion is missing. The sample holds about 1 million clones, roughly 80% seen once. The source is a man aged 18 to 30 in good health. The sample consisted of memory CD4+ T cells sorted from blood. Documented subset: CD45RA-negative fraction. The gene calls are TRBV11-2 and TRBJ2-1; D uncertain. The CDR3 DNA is TGTGCCAGCAGCCCTCTAAAGTCGGCCCTCTCTAATGAGCAGTTCTTC. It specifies CASSPLKSALSNEQFF.